This TCR beta chain was recorded in a study of blood T cells in healthy people across ages. Sample-barcoded 5' priming and a J-beta primer mix drove a second PCR of about 6 to 11 cycles. One entry per CDR3 protein results from TCRdb running MiXCR on the 5' RACE reads. The repertoire holds 780,000 or so distinct CDR3 sequences, with approximately 53% as singletons. Peripheral blood was drawn, around 9.3 milliliters per donor. This CDR3 is 18 amino acids long. In germline, CDR1 is DFQATT, CDR2 SNEGSKA (reference sequence). J gave up 4 bases and V 8 bases, and 15 bases lay outside the gene matches. This chain connects TRBV20-1 to TRBJ2-3; 16 bases match TRBD2. Material: blood. The source is an elderly man in good health. The CDR3 coding sequence is TGCAGTCCCGAGGGTAGGGGACTAGCGGGAGGGTTGGCAGATACGCAGTATTTT. Residues: CSPEGRGLAGGLADTQYF.